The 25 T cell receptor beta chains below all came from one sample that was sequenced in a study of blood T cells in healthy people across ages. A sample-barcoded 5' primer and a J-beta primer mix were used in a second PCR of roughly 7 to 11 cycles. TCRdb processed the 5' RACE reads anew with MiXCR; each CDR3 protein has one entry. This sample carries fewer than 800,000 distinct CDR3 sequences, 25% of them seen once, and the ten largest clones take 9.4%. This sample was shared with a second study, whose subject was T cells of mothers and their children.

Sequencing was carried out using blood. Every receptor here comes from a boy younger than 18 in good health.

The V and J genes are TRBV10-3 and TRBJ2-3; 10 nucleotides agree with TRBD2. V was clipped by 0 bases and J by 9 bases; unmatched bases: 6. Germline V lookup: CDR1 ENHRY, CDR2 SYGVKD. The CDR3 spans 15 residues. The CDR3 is CAISESRAGGDTQYF. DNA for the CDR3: TGTGCCATCAGTGAGTCGAGAGCGGGGGGGGACACGCAGTATTTT.

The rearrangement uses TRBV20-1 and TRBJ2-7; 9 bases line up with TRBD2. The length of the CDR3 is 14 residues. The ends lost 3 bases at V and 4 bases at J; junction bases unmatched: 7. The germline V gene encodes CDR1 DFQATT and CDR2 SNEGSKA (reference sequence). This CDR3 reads CSARDVSGSYEQYF. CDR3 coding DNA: TGCAGTGCTAGGGATGTTAGCGGGAGTTACGAGCAGTACTTC.

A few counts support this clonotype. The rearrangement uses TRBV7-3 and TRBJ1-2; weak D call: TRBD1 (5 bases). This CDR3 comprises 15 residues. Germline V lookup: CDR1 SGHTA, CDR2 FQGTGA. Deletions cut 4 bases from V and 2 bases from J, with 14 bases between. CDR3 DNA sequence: TGTGCCAGCAGCTCCGGGACTCCCGCAAACTATGGCTACACCTTC. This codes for CASSSGTPANYGYTF.

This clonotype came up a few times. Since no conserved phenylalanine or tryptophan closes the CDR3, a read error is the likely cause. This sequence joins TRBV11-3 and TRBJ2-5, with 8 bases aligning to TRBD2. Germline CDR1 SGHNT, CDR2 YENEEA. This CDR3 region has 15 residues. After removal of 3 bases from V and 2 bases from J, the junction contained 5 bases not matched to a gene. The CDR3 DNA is TGTGCCAGCAGCTTTATCGGGGGGGATCAAGAGACCCAGTACCTC. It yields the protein CASSFIGGDQETQYL.

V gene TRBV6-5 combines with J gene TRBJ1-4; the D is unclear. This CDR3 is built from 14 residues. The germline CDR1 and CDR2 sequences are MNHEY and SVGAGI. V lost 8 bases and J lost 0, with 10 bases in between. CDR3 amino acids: CASSLTPTNEKLFF. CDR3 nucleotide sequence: TGTGCCAGCTCTTTGACTCCAACTAATGAAAAACTGTTTTTT.

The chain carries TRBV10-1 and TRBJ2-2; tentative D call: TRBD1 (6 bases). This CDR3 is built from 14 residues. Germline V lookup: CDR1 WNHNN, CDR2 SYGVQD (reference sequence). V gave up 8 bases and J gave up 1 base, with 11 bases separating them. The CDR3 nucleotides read TGCGCCAGCGGGGGACATTTGAACACCGGGGAGCTGTTTTTT. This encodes CASGGHLNTGELFF.

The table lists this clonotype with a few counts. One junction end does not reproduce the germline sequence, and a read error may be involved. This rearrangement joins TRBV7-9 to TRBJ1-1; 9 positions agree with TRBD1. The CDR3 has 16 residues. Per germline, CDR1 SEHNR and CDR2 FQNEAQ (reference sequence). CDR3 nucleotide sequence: TGTGCCAGCAGCTTATTGGGGACAGGGTCGAACACTGAAGCTCTCTTT. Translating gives CASSLLGTGSNTEALF. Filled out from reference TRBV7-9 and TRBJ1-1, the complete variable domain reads DTGVSQNPRHKITKRGQNVTFRCDPISEHNRLYWYRQTLGQGPEFLTYFQNEAQLEKSRLLSDRFSAERPKGSFSTLEIQRTEQGDSAMYLCASSLLGTGSNTEALFGQGTRLTVV.

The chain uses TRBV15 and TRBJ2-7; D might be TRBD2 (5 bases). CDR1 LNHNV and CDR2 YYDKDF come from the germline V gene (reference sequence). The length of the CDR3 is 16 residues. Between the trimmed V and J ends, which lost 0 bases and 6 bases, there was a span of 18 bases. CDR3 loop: CATSRDLRRGHREQYF. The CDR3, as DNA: TGTGCCACCAGCAGAGATCTGAGAAGAGGGCATCGCGAGCAGTACTTC.

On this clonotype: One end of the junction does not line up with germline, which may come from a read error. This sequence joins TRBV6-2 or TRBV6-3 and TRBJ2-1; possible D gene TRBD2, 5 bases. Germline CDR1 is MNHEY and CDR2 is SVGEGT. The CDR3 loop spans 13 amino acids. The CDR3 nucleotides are TGTGTCAGCAGTCCCGGACTCATCAATGAGCAGTTCTTC. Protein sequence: CVSSPGLINEQFF.

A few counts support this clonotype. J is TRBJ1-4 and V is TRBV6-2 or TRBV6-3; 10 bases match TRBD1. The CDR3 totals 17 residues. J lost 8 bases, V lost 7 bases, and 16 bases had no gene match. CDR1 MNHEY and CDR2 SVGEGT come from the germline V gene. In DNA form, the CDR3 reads TGTGCCAGCACCCACCTCCGGGACAGGGGACGTGAAGAAAAACTGTTTTTT. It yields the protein CASTHLRDRGREEKLFF.

In nucleotides, the CDR3 is TGCGCCAGCAGCTTGGGGCTATCCGGACAAGAGACCCAGTACTTC. This sequence encodes CASSLGLSGQETQYF. V is TRBV5-1 and J is TRBJ2-5; D is unresolved. Germline loops: CDR1 SGHRS, CDR2 YFSETQ. The length of the CDR3 is 15 residues. V was trimmed by 0 bases and J by 2 bases, leaving 11 bases between them.

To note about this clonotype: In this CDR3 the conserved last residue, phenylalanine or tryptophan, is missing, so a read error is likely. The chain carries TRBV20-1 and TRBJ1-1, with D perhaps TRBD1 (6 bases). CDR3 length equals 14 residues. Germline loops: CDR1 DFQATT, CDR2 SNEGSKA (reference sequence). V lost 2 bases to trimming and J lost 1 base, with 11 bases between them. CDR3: CSARSRTENTEAFL. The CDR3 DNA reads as TGCAGTGCTAGATCCCGGACAGAGAACACTGAAGCTTTCCTT.

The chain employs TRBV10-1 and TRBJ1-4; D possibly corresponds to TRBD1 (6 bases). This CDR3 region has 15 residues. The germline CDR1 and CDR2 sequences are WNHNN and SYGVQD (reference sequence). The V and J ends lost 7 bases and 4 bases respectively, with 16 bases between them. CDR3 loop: CASIGQQGVNEKLFF. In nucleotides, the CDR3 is TGCGCCAGCATTGGTCAACAGGGTGTTAATGAAAAACTGTTTTTT.

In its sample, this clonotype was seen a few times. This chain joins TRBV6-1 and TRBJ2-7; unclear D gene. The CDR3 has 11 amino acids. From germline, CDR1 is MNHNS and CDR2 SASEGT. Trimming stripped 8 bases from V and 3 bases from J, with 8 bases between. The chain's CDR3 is CASAQYYEQYF. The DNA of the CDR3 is TGTGCCAGCGCACAGTACTACGAGCAGTACTTC.

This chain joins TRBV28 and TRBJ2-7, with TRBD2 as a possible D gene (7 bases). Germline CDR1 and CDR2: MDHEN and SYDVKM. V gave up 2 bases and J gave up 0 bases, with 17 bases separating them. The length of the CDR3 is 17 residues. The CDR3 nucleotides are TGTGCCAGCAGTTTAGCCCGGGGGCGGGGGTCCTCCTACGAGCAGTACTTC. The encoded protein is CASSLARGRGSSYEQYF.

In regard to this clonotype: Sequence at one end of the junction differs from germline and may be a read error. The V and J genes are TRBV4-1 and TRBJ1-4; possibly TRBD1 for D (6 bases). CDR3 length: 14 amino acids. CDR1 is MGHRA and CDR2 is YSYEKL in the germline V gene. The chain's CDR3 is CASSQGTTNEKLFF. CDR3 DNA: TGTGCCAGCAGTCAGGGGACAACTAATGAAAAACTGTTTTTT.

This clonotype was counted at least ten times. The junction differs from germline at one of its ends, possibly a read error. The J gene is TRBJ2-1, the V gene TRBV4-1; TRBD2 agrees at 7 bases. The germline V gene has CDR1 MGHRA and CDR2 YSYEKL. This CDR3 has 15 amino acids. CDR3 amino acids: CASSQGLADYNEQFF. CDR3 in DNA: TGTGCCAGCAGCCAAGGGCTAGCGGACTACAATGAGCAGTTCTTC.

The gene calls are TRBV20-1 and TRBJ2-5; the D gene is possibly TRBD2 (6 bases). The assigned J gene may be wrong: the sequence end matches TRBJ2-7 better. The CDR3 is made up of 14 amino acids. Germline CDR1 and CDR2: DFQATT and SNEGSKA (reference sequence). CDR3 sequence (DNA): TGCAGTGCAATGCGAGCGGGTAGCTCCTACGAGCAGTACTTC. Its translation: CSAMRAGSSYEQYF.

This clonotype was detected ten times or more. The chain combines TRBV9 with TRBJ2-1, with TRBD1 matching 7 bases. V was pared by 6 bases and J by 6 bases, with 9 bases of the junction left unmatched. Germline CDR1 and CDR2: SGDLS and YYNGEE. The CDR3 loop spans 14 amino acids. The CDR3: CASNPGQRGNEQFF. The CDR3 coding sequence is TGTGCCAGCAACCCGGGACAGAGGGGCAATGAGCAGTTCTTC.

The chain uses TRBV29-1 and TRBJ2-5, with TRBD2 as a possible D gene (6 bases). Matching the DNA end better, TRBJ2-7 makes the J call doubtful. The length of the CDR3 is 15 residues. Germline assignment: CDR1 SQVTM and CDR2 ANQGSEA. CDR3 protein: CSVEGGTPISYEQYF. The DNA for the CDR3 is TGCAGCGTTGAGGGTGGGACTCCCATTTCCTACGAGCAGTACTTC.

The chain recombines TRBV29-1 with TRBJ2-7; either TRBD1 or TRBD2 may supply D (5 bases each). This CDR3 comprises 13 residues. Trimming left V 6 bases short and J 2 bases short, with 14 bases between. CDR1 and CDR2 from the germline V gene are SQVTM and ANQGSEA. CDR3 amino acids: CSVLGTDAYEQYF. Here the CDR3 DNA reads TGCAGCGTGCTGGGGACGGATGCCTACGAGCAGTACTTC.

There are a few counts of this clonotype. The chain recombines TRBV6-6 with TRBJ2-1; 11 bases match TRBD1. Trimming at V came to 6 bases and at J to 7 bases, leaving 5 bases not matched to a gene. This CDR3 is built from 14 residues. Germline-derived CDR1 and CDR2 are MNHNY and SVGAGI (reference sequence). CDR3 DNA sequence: TGTGCCAGCAGGGACAGGGGGCAGTTGAATGAGCAGTTCTTC. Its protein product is CASRDRGQLNEQFF.

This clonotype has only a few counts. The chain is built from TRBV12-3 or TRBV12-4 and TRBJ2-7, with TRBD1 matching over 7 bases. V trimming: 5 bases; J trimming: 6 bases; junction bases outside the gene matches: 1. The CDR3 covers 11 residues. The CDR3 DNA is TGTGCCAGCAGTGACAGGGTCGAGCAGTACTTC. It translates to CASSDRVEQYF.

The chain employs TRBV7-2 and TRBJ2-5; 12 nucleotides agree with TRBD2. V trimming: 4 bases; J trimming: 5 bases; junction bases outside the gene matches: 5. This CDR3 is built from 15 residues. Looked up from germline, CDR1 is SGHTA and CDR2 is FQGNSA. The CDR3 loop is CASSSSGGAWETQYF. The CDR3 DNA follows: TGTGCCAGCAGCTCTAGCGGGGGGGCTTGGGAGACCCAGTACTTC.

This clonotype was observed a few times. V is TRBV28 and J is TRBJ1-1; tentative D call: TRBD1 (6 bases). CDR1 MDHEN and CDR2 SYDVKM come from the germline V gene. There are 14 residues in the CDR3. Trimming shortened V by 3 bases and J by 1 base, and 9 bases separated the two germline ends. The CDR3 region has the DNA TGTGCCAGCAGTTTCAGGGGATCGAACACTGAAGCTTTCTTT. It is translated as CASSFRGSNTEAFF.